This T cell receptor (beta chain) came from a study of blood T cell repertoires in COVID-19. Profiling relied on immunoSEQ multiplex PCR, and the TCRdb table lists in-frame clones only, not all of them. This table holds 450,000 or so clones, roughly 90% found once. This CDR3 contains 16 residues. Germline CDR1 and CDR2: SGHNT and YENEEA. With 2 bases removed from V and 2 bases from J, the gap between germline ends came to 15 bases. This TCR was recovered from a man aged 18 to 29 with COVID-19, enrolled during active disease. The rearrangement uses TRBV11-3 and TRBJ2-5; D gene uncertain. Sequenced material: peripheral blood. The chain's CDR3 is CASSLLSSWSQETQYF. The CDR3 DNA is TGTGCCAGCAGCTTATTGTCTAGTTGGTCACAAGAGACCCAGTACTTC. Variable domain in full (rest from reference TRBV11-3 and TRBJ2-5): EAGVVQSPRYKIIEKKQPVAFWCNPISGHNTLYWYLQNLGQGPELLIRYENEEAVDDSQLPKDRFSAERLKGVDSTLKIQPAELGDSAVYLCASSLLSSWSQETQYFGPGTRLLVL.